This TCR beta chain comes out of a study of technical replicates of blood from a few donors. Generated by immunoSEQ multiplex PCR, the TCRdb table keeps only in-frame clones and is missing some. Altogether 65,000 to 90,000 clones are present, nearly 99% being singletons, with the ten largest covering roughly 0.2%. In this sample, this clone turned up once. Trimming cost V 1 base and J 4 bases, with 9 bases left between them. Germline CDR1 reads SGHDN; CDR2 reads FVKESK. The CDR3 loop spans 14 amino acids. This TCR derives from a human donor in good health. The chain uses TRBV14 and TRBJ2-3; weak D call: TRBD2 (6 bases). Source material: T cells isolated from PBMCs. The CDR3 DNA reads as TGTGCCAGCAGCCAAGCGGGAGATGCAGATACGCAGTATTTT. Residues: CASSQAGDADTQYF.